This TCR beta chain came from a study of blood T cells in healthy people across ages. Germline-derived CDR1 and CDR2 are LGHDT and YNNKEL (reference sequence). This CDR3 region has 14 residues. With 2 bases clipped from V and 8 bases from J, the junction kept 6 bases outside the gene matches. The study recruited healthy Caucasian donors from Russia who were aged about 6 to 100. Collection of 8.5 to 10 milliliters of peripheral blood was performed for each donor. Alongside a J-beta primer mix, a sample-barcoded 5' primer served in a second PCR lasting about 6 to 12 cycles. In TCRdb, the 5' RACE reads were re-called with MiXCR into one record per CDR3 protein. The sample has hundreds of thousands of distinct CDR3 sequences; around half are singletons.

The sequenced sample was blood. The source of this sequence is an elderly man in good health. The chain carries TRBV3-1 and TRBJ2-3; 8 positions match TRBD2. The CDR3 loop reads CASSQPGSGSTQYF. The CDR3 bases are TGTGCCAGCAGCCAACCCGGGAGCGGGAGTACGCAGTATTTT.